There are a few counts of the clone carrying this T cell receptor (beta chain). Its antigen is not identified. Clones were read by immunoSEQ multiplex PCR, and TCRdb kept only the in-frame ones, dropping some. In the table there are 85,000 to 120,000 clones, about 87% of which are singletons. The sample originates from a study of cytomegalovirus exposure and HLA in healthy donors. Study results and limitations: Cytomegalovirus association was assigned to about 150 TCR beta chains.

This CDR3 comprises 14 residues. CDR1 is MDHEN and CDR2 is SYDVKM in the germline V gene. V lost 3 bases and J lost 7; bases outside the gene matches: 6. The sequenced sample consisted of PBMCs. The source of this sequence is a woman under 30 in good health and CMV-seropositive. The chain employs TRBV28 and TRBJ1-2; 9 bases fit TRBD1. The CDR3 protein is CASSLGQGVVGYTF. The CDR3 region has the DNA TGTGCCAGCAGTTTGGGACAGGGAGTAGTTGGCTACACCTTC.